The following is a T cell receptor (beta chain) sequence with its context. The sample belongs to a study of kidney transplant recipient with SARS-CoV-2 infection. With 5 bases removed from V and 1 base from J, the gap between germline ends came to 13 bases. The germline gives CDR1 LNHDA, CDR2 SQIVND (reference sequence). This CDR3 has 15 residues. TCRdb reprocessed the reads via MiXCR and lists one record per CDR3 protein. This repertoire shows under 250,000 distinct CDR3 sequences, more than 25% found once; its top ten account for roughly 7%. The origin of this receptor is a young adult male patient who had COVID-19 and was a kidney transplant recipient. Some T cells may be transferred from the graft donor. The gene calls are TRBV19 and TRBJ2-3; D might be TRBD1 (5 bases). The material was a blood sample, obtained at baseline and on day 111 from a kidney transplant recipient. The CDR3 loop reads CASSAVDSRTDTQYF. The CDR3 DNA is TGTGCCAGTAGTGCCGTAGACAGCCGCACAGATACGCAGTATTTT.